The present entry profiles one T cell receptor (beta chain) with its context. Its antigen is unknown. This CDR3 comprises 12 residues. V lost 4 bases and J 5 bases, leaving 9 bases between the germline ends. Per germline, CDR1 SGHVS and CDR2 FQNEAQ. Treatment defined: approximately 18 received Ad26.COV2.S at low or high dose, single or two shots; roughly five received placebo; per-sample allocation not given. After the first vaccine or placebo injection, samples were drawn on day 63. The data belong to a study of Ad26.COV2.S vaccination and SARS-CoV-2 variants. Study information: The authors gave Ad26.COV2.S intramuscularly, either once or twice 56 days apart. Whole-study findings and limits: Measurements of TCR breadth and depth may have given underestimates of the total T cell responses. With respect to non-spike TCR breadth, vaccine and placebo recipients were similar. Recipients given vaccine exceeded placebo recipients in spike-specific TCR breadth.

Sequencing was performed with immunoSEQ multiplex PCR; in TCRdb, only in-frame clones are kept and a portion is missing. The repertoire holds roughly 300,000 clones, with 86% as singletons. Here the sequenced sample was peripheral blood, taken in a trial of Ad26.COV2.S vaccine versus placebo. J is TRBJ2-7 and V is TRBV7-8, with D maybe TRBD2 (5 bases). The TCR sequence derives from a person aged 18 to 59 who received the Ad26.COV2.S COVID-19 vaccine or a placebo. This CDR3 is CASSYYGNEQYF. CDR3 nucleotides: TGTGCCAGCAGCTATTACGGGAACGAGCAGTACTTC.